Below are 24 T cell receptor beta chains sequenced from a single sample in a study of cytomegalovirus exposure and HLA in healthy donors. Libraries were prepared by immunoSEQ multiplex PCR; TCRdb keeps only in-frame clonotypes and omits some of them. The table lists under 150,000 clones, approximately 90% of them singletons. The source material was PBMCs. Receptor source: a woman younger than 35 in good health and CMV-seropositive.

This chain links TRBV4-2 with TRBJ2-7, with D tentatively TRBD2 (5 bases). There are 15 residues in the CDR3. CDR1 and CDR2 from the germline V gene are LGHNA and YNFKEQ. V was shortened by 2 bases and J by 2 bases, with 13 bases between the two germline ends. Written as DNA, the CDR3 is TGTGCCAGCAGCCAAACACTAGTCGGCACCTACGAGCAGTACTTC. As protein: CASSQTLVGTYEQYF.

The chain is built from TRBV6-1 and TRBJ1-5, with TRBD1 identical over 10 bases. V shed 4 bases, J shed 1 base, and the junction held 7 bases outside the gene matches. The V gene's germline CDR1 is MNHNS and CDR2 SASEGT. The CDR3 covers 17 residues. The CDR3 DNA reads as TGTGCCAGCAGTGGCGGGACAGGGGTGCTGAGCAATCAGCCCCAGCATTTT. Translating it yields CASSGGTGVLSNQPQHF.

The V call is TRBV21-1, the J call TRBJ1-2; the table's D call of TRBD1 was not tested on the DNA. TRBV21-1 is a known pseudogene. The CDR3 has 14 amino acids. The CDR3 loop reads CASSDRDRGYGYTF. CDR3 sequence (DNA): TGTGCCAGCAGCGACCGGGACAGGGGTTATGGCTACACCTTC.

The count of this clone is one. Just one base apart from a much larger clone, this may be a read error. The chain employs TRBV11-2 and TRBJ2-1, with 7 nucleotides matching TRBD2. The CDR3 contains 12 residues. The V segment lost 4 bases and the J segment 7 bases; nucleotides outside the gene matches: 1. Per the germline V gene, CDR1 is SGHAT and CDR2 is FQNNGV. The CDR3 DNA reads TGTGCCAGCAGCTGGCGGGGGAATGAGCAGTTCTTC. It specifies CASSWRGNEQFF.

CDR3 amino acids: CATSTVSYNEQFF. CDR3 in DNA: TGTGCCACCAGCACTGTGTCCTACAATGAGCAGTTCTTC. The rearrangement links TRBV15 to TRBJ2-1; D remains unclear. Germline V CDR1 and CDR2: LNHNV, YYDKDF (reference sequence). There are 13 residues in the CDR3. V dropped 4 bases and J dropped 1 base, with 5 bases sitting between them.

The rearrangement uses TRBV29-1 and TRBJ2-1; 7 bases match TRBD1. J lost 2 bases, V lost 6 bases, and 4 bases had no gene match. In germline, CDR1 is SQVTM, CDR2 ANQGSEA. This CDR3 contains 13 residues. CDR3 coding DNA: TGCAGCGTCCGGGACAGTCCCTACAATGAGCAGTTCTTC. It is translated as CSVRDSPYNEQFF.

This chain joins TRBV18 and TRBJ1-1; D is possibly TRBD1 (5 bases). Trimming took off 6 bases at V and 8 bases at J, with 16 bases between the two ends. Germline lookup yields CDR1 KGHSH and CDR2 LQKENI. This CDR3 comprises 13 residues. The CDR3 DNA sequence: TGTGCCAGCTCCGACACCGGGTCAGGGGAAGCTTTCTTT. This gives the protein CASSDTGSGEAFF.

The genes are TRBV30 and TRBJ1-5; TRBD1 matches 9 bases. The germline CDR1 and CDR2 sequences are GTSNPN and SVGIG (reference sequence). CDR3 length: 15 amino acids. V was pared by 2 bases and J by 7 bases, with 9 bases of the junction left unmatched. The CDR3: CAWSLHTGGGQPQHF. The CDR3, as DNA: TGTGCCTGGAGTCTACACACAGGGGGCGGGCAGCCCCAGCATTTT.

This clone was counted between two and nine times. The chain carries TRBV6-6 and TRBJ2-3; maybe TRBD2 (7 bases). The CDR3 is made up of 13 amino acids. V was trimmed by 8 bases and J by 8 bases, leaving 17 bases between them. The V gene's germline CDR1 is MNHNY and CDR2 SVGAGI (reference sequence). The CDR3 coding sequence is TGTGCCAGCCAAAAAAAGGGGGGGGGTACGCAGTATTTT. Protein sequence: CASQKKGGGTQYF.

The chain is built from TRBV18 and TRBJ2-7; D is unclear. V lost 0 bases, J lost 2 bases, and 17 bases lay in between. The length of the CDR3 is 17 residues. Germline CDR1 reads KGHSH; CDR2 reads LQKENI. The CDR3 region has the DNA TGTGCCAGCTCACCACCTCTAAGCCTCACCCCCACCTACGAGCAGTACTTC. Its translation is CASSPPLSLTPTYEQYF. Full variable domain (outside the CDR3, taken from reference TRBV18 and TRBJ2-7): NAGVMQNPRHLVRRRGQEARLRCSPMKGHSHVYWYRQLPEEGLKFMVYLQKENIIDESGMPKERFSAEFPKEGPSILRIQQVVRGDSAAYFCASSPPLSLTPTYEQYFGPGTRLTVT.

The CDR3 DNA sequence: TGTGCCAGCAGCTCCGGGACAGGGTACAATCAGCCCCAGCATTTT. This encodes CASSSGTGYNQPQHF. This sequence joins TRBV7-2 and TRBJ1-5; the match to TRBD1 covers 9 bases. The CDR3 covers 15 residues. In germline, CDR1 is SGHTA, CDR2 FQGNSA. With 4 bases clipped from V and 3 bases from J, the junction kept 4 bases outside the gene matches.

This sequence joins TRBV27 and TRBJ1-6; possible D gene TRBD1, 5 bases. CDR3 size: 19 residues. Germline lookup yields CDR1 MNHEY and CDR2 SMNVEV (reference sequence). The V end lost 0 bases, the J end lost 7 bases, and 22 bases lay between the germline ends. Here the CDR3 reads CASSLSLGAKGGRNSPLHF. The CDR3 DNA follows: TGTGCCAGCAGTTTATCACTCGGGGCGAAAGGCGGGAGGAATTCACCCCTCCACTTT.

The V gene is TRBV6-5, the J gene TRBJ2-1; 8 nucleotides line up with TRBD1. The ends lost 5 bases at V and 5 bases at J; junction bases unmatched: 8. CDR1 is MNHEY, CDR2 SVGAGI, per germline. This CDR3 is 15 amino acids long. The CDR3 DNA sequence: TGTGCCAGCAGTGCCAGGACAGGGAATAACAATGAGCAGTTCTTC. Its protein is CASSARTGNNNEQFF.

The rearrangement joins TRBV5-4 to TRBJ2-1; 9 nucleotides align to TRBD2. Germline lookup yields CDR1 SGHNT and CDR2 YYREEE (reference sequence). The V segment lost 3 bases and the J segment 3 bases; nucleotides outside the gene matches: 4. This CDR3 spans 15 amino acids. The CDR3 DNA is TGTGCCAGCAGCTCCGGGACTAGCCTCTACAATGAGCAGTTCTTC. Its translation is CASSSGTSLYNEQFF.

The chain has TRBV5-1 and TRBJ1-3; D gene uncertain. CDR3 length: 17 residues. The V and J ends lost 4 bases and 0 bases respectively, with 17 bases between them. Germline lookup yields CDR1 SGHRS and CDR2 YFSETQ. CDR3 protein: CASSPMTPKLSGNTIYF. The CDR3 DNA is TGCGCCAGCAGCCCTATGACACCAAAGCTCTCTGGAAACACCATATATTTT.

This clone was seen a single time. The chain employs TRBV9 and TRBJ2-1; 11 bases are a match to TRBD2. CDR3 length: 15 residues. Germline V gives CDR1 SGDLS, CDR2 YYNGEE. Losses at the gene ends were 3 bases for V and 8 bases for J; bases not matched to a gene: 7. The CDR3 region is CASSARLAGFYEQFF. CDR3 nucleotide sequence: TGTGCCAGCAGCGCGCGACTAGCGGGATTTTATGAGCAGTTCTTC.

The chain recombines TRBV28 with TRBJ1-2; TRBD1 matches at 8 bases. J gave up 8 bases and V 7 bases, and 9 bases lay outside the gene matches. The germline CDR1 and CDR2 sequences are MDHEN and SYDVKM. The CDR3 spans 13 residues. The CDR3 DNA reads as TGTGCCAGCACCCTCCGGCAGGGGGCGGGCTACACCTTC. Its translation: CASTLRQGAGYTF.

This chain links TRBV5-1 with TRBJ1-4, with D maybe TRBD1 (6 bases). V lost 4 bases and J lost 3, with 13 bases in between. The CDR3 consists of 15 residues. CDR1 and CDR2 (germline): SGHRS, YFSETQ. In nucleotides, the CDR3 is TGCGCCAGCAGCCGCGATGGACAGTCTAATGAAAAACTGTTTTTT. As protein: CASSRDGQSNEKLFF.

This clone has only one observation. The chain joins TRBV4-1 to TRBJ2-1; D might be TRBD2 (6 bases). Germline V gene data show CDR1 as MGHRA and CDR2 as YSYEKL. The CDR3 runs to 14 residues. The V end lost 0 bases, the J end lost 4 bases, and 7 bases lay between the germline ends. The CDR3 bases are TGCGCCAGCAGCCAAGAGCGGGAATACAATGAGCAGTTCTTC. The encoded protein is CASSQEREYNEQFF.

V and J are TRBV27 and TRBJ2-6, with D unclear. Per the germline V gene, CDR1 is MNHEY and CDR2 is SMNVEV (reference sequence). The CDR3 totals 18 residues. The germline V and J ends were trimmed by 3 bases and 0 bases, with 15 bases remaining between them. CDR3 protein: CASSFAEPRNSGANVLTF. The CDR3 DNA reads as TGTGCCAGCAGTTTCGCCGAGCCCCGAAACTCTGGGGCCAACGTCCTGACTTTC.

The rearrangement joins TRBV7-9 to TRBJ1-3; 7 bases are shared with TRBD1. The germline gives CDR1 SEHNR, CDR2 FQNEAQ (reference sequence). The ends lost 5 bases at V and 4 bases at J; junction bases unmatched: 14. CDR3 length: 17 amino acids. Here the CDR3 DNA reads TGTGCCAGCAGCCGAAAAAATTTGGGGACAGCCGGAAACACCATATATTTT. As protein: CASSRKNLGTAGNTIYF.

The rearrangement joins TRBV10-1 to TRBJ2-7; the match to TRBD1 covers 8 bases. This CDR3 has 16 residues. The V segment lost 3 bases and the J segment 3 bases; nucleotides outside the gene matches: 10. CDR1 is WNHNN, CDR2 SYGVQD, per germline (reference sequence). CDR3 in amino acids: CASSETGGTACYEQYF. The CDR3 DNA reads TGCGCCAGCAGTGAAACAGGGGGAACGGCCTGCTACGAGCAGTACTTC.

V gene TRBV2 combines with J gene TRBJ2-1; 9 nucleotides agree with TRBD2. The germline V gene encodes CDR1 SNHLY and CDR2 FYNNEI. The CDR3 runs to 16 residues. The trim removed 7 bases at V and 0 bases at J, leaving 7 bases unmatched. The CDR3 DNA follows: TGTGCCAGCAAACCCCCGGGACTAGCCTCCTACAATGAGCAGTTCTTC. It yields the protein CASKPPGLASYNEQFF.

This sequence joins TRBV7-9 and TRBJ1-2; D uncertain. The CDR3 sequence is 13 residues long. Trimming took 0 bases from V and 2 from J, leaving 4 bases between them. Germline V gives CDR1 SEHNR, CDR2 FQNEAQ (reference sequence). The CDR3 loop reads CASSLAQNYGYTF. DNA for the CDR3: TGTGCCAGCAGCTTAGCCCAGAACTATGGCTACACCTTC.